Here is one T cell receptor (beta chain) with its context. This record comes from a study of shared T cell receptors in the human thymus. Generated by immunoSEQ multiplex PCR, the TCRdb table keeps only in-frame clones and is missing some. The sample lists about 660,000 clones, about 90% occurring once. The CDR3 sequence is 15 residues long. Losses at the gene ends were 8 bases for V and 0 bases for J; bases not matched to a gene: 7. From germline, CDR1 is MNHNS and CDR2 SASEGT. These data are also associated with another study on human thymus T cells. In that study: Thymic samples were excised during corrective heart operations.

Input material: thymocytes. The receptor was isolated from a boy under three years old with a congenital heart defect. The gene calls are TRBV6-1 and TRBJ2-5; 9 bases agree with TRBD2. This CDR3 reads CASGAGGANQETQYF. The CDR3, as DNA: TGTGCCAGCGGAGCGGGGGGAGCAAACCAAGAGACCCAGTACTTC.